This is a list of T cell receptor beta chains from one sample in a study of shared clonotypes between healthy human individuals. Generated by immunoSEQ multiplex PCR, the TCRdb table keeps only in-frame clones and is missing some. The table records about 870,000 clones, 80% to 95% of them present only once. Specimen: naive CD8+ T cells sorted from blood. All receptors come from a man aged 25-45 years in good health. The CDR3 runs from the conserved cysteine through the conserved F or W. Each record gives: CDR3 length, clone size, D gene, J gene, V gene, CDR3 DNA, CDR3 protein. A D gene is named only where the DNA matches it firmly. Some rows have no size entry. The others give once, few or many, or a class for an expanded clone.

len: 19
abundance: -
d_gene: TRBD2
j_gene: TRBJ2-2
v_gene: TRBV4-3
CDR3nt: TGCGCCAGCAGCCAAGATGGGACTAGCGACTATACGAACACCGGGGAGCTGTTTTTT
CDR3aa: CASSQDGTSDYTNTGELFF

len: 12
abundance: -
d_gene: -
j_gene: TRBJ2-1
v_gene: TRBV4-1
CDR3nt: TGCGCCAGCAGCCAGGCCAGGGATGAGCAGTTCTTC
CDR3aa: CASSQARDEQFF

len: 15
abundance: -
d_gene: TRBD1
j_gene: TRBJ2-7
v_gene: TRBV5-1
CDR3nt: TGCGCCAGCAGGTCGGACAGGGGGCCAGGTTACGAGCAGTACTTC
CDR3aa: CASRSDRGPGYEQYF

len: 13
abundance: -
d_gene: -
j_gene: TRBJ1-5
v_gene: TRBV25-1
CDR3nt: TGTGCCAGCAGTGTCGGATCCGGGGAGCCCCAGCATTTT
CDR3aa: CASSVGSGEPQHF

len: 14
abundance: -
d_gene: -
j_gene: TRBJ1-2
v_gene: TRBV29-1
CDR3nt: TGCAGCGTTGCGGGAAATGTCGTCAACTATGGCTACACCTTC
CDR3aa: CSVAGNVVNYGYTF

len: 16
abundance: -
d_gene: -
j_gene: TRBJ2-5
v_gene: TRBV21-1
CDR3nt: TGTGCCAGCAGCACAAGCATCCTATCACTGGGGGAGACCCAGTACTTC
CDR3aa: CASSTSILSLGETQYF

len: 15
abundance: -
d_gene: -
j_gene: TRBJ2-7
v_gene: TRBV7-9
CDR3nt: TGTGCCAGCAGCTTAGCGAGGATGGGTACCCACGAGCAGTACTTC
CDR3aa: CASSLARMGTHEQYF

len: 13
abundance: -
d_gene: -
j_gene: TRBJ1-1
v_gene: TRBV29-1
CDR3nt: TGCAGCGTCTCGACAGGCATGAACACTGAAGCTTTCTTT
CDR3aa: CSVSTGMNTEAFF

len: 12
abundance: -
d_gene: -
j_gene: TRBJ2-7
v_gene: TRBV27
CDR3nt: TGTGCCAGCAGTTCACAGGGCTACGAGCAGTACTTC
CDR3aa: CASSSQGYEQYF

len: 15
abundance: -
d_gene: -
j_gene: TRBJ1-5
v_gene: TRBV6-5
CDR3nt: TGTGCCAGCAGTTATTCCGGGCCCGGGGATCAGCCCCAGCATTTT
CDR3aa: CASSYSGPGDQPQHF

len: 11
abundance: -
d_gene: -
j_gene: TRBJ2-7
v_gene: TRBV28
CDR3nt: TGTGCCAGCACGGGCGTCTACGAGCAGTACTTC
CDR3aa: CASTGVYEQYF

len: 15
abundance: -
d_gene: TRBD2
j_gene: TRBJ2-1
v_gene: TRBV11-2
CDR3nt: TGTGCCAGCAGCACGACTAGCGGAGAATACAATGAGCAGTTCTTC
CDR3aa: CASSTTSGEYNEQFF

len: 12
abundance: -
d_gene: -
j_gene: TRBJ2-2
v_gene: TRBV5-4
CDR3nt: TGTGCCAGCAGCCACACTAGCGGGGAGCTGTTTTTT
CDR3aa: CASSHTSGELFF

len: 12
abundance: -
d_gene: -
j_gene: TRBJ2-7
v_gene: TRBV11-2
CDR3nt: TGTGCCAGCATCCAGGACGGCTACGAGCAGTACTTC
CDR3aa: CASIQDGYEQYF

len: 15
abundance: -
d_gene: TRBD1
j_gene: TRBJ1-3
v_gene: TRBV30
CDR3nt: TGTGCCTGGAGTGTAGGGACAGGGGCTGGAAACACCATATATTTT
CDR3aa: CAWSVGTGAGNTIYF

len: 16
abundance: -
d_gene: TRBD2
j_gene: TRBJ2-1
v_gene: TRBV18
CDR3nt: TGTGCCAGCTCACCGACTAGCGGTTATTCCTACAATGAGCAGTTCTTC
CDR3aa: CASSPTSGYSYNEQFF

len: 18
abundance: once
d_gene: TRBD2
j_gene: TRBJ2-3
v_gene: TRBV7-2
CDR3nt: TGTGCCAGCAGCTCGCCCAGGACTAGCGGAGCTAGCACAGATACGCAGTATTTT
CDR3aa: CASSSPRTSGASTDTQYF

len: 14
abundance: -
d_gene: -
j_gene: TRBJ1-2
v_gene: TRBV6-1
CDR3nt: TGTGCCAGCAGTGAACTTTCTGGGGTCTATGGCTACACCTTC
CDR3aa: CASSELSGVYGYTF

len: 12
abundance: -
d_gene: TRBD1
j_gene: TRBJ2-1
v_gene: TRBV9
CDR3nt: TGTGCCAGCAGCGGTCGGGACAGGGGGGAAGTCTTC
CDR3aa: CASSGRDRGEVF

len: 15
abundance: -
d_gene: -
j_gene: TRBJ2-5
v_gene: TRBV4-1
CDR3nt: TGCGCCAGCAGCCAAGTAGGGGGAGATCAAGAGACCCAGTACTTC
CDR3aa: CASSQVGGDQETQYF

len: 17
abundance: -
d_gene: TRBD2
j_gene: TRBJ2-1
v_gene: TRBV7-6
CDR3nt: TGTGCCAGCAGCTTAGCGAGGCTAGCGGGAGCATACAATGAGCAGTTCTTC
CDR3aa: CASSLARLAGAYNEQFF

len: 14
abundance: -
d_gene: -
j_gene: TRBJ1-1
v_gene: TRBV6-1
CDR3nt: TGTGCCAGCAGTGTGGGAGGCCTGAACACTGAAGCTTTCTTT
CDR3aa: CASSVGGLNTEAFF

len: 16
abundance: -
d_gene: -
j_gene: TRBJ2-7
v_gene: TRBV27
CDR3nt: TGTGCCAGCAGTTTAATTATCGGCGAATACACTATAGAGCAGTACTTC
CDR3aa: CASSLIIGEYTIEQYF

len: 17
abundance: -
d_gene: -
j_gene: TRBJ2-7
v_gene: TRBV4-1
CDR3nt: TGCGCCAGCAGCCAAGAAGGGGGTAGTGGAGAGTCCTACGAGCAGTACTTC
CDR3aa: CASSQEGGSGESYEQYF

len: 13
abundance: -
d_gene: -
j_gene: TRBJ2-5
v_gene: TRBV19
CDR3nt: TGTGCCAGTAGTACGACAGAACAAGAGACCCAGTACTTC
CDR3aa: CASSTTEQETQYF

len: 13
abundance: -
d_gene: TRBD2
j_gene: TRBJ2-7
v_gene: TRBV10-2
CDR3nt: TGCGCCAGCTGTAGCGGGACCGAATACGAGCAGTACTTC
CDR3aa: CASCSGTEYEQYF

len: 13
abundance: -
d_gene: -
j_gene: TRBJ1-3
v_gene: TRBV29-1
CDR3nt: TGCAGCGTCGTGACAGCCTCTGGAAACACCATATATTTT
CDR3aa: CSVVTASGNTIYF

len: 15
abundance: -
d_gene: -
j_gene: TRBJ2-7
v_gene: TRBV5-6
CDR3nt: TGTGCCAGCAGCTTGGGAGGCGGTAGCGGATACGAGCAGTACTTC
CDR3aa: CASSLGGGSGYEQYF

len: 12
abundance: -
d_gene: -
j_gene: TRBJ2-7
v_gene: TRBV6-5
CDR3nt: TGTGCCAGTCCGATAGCTGGCTACGAGCAGTACTTC
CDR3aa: CASPIAGYEQYF

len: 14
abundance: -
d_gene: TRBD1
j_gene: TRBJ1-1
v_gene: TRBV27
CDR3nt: TGTGCCAGCAGTTTTGGGACAGTGAACACTGAAGCTTTCTTT
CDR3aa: CASSFGTVNTEAFF

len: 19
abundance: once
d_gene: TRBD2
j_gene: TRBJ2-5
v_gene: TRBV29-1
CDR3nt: TGCAGCGTTGAAGACTTAGCGGGAGGCCCTTTAAGAACGCAAGAGACCCAGTACTTC
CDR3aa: CSVEDLAGGPLRTQETQYF

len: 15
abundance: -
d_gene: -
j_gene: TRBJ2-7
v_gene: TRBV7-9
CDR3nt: TGTGCCAGCAGCTGGGAAAGAGCAGGGTTCTACGAGCAGTACTTC
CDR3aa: CASSWERAGFYEQYF

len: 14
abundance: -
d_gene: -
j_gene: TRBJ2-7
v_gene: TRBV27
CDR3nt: TGTGCCAGCAGTTCTTCCCTTCGACCCTACGAGCAGTACTTC
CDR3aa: CASSSSLRPYEQYF

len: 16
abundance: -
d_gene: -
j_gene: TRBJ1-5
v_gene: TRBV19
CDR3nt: TGTGCCAGTAGCCTAGACAGGATGAATAGCAATCAGCCCCAGCATTTT
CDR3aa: CASSLDRMNSNQPQHF

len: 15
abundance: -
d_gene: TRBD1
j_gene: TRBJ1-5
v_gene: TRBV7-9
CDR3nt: TGTGCCAGCAGCTTGAGCGACAGGGCGGGTCAGCCCCAGCATTTT
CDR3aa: CASSLSDRAGQPQHF

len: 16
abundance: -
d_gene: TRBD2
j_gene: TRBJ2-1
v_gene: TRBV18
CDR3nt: TGTGCCAGCTCACCACCGTCAGCGGGAGGGTACAATGAGCAGTTCTTC
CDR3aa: CASSPPSAGGYNEQFF

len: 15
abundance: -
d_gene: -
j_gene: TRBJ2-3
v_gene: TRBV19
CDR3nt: TGTGCCAGTAGTATCGTCGCGGATAGCACAGATACGCAGTATTTT
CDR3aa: CASSIVADSTDTQYF

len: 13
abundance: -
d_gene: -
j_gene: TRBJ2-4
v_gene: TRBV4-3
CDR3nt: TGCGCCAGCAGCCAAGTTGGTAGCGGTGTTCAGTACTTC
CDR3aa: CASSQVGSGVQYF

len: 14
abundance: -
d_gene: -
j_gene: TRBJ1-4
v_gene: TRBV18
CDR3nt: TGTGCCAGCTCACCTTGGAGTTCGGATGAAAAACTGTTTTTT
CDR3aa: CASSPWSSDEKLFF

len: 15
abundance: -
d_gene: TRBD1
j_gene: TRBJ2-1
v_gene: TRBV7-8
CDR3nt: TGTGCCAGCAGCTTCCACAGGGGTGCCTACAATGAGCAGTTCTTC
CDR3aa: CASSFHRGAYNEQFF

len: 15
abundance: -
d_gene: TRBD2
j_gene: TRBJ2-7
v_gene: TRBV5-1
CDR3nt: TGCGCCAGCAGCTTGGGTAGCGGGAGTCTCTACGAGCAGTACTTC
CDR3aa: CASSLGSGSLYEQYF

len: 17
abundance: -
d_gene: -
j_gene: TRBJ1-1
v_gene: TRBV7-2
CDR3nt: TGTGCCAGCAGTCGGGGCGAGGTATCGAGGGCGAACACTGAAGCTTTCTTT
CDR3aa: CASSRGEVSRANTEAFF

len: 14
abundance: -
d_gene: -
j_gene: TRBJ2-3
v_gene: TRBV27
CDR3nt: TGTGCCAGCAGCGGGGGATTAGGCACAGATACGCAGTATTTT
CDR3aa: CASSGGLGTDTQYF

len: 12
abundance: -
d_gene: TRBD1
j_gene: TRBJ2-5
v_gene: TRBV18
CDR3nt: TGTGCCAGCACGGGACAGCAAGAGACCCAGTACTTC
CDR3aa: CASTGQQETQYF

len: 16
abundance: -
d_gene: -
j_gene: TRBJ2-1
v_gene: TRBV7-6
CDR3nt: TGTGCCAGCAGCTCCAGCCGGGGACGGAAATACAATGAGCAGTTCTTC
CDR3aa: CASSSSRGRKYNEQFF

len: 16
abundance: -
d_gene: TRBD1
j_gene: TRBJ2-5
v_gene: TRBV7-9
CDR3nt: TGTGCCAGCAGCTCAGGGGGACAGGGGTGGCAAGAGACCCAGTACTTC
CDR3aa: CASSSGGQGWQETQYF

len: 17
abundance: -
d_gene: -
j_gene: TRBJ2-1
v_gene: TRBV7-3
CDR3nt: TGTGCCAGCAGCTTAAAGTCGGGTAGTTATCTCTACAATGAGCAGTTCTTC
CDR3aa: CASSLKSGSYLYNEQFF

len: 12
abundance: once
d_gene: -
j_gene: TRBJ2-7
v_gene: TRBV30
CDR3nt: TGTGCCTGGGCTACGACAGGCTACGAGCAGTACTTC
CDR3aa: CAWATTGYEQYF

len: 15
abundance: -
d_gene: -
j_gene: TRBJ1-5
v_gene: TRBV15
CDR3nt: TGTGCCACCAGCAGAGATAAGGGGCTCGTTCAGCCCCAGCATTTT
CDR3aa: CATSRDKGLVQPQHF

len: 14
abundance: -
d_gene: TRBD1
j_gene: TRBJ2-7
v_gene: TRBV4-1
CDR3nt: TGCGCCAGCAGCCAAGACAGGGGGCTTTACGAGCAGTACTTC
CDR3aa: CASSQDRGLYEQYF

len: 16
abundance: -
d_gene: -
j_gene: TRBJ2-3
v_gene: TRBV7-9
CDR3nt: TGTGCCAGCAGCTTTTCCCAGGCATCAAGCACAGATACGCAGTATTTT
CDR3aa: CASSFSQASSTDTQYF